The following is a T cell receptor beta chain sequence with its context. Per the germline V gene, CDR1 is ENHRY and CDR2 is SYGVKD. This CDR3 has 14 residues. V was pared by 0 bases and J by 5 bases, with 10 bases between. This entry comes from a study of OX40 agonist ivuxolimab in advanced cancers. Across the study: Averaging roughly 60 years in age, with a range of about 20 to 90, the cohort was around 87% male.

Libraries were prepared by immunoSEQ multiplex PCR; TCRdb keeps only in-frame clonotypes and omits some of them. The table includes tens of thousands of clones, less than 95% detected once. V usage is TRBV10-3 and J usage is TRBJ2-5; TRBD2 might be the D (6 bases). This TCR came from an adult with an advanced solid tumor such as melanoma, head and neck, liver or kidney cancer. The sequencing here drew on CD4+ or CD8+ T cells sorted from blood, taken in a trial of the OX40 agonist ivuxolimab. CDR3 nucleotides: TGTGCCATCAGTGAGTCGTTGGGGAGGGAGACCCAGTACTTC. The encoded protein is CAISESLGRETQYF.